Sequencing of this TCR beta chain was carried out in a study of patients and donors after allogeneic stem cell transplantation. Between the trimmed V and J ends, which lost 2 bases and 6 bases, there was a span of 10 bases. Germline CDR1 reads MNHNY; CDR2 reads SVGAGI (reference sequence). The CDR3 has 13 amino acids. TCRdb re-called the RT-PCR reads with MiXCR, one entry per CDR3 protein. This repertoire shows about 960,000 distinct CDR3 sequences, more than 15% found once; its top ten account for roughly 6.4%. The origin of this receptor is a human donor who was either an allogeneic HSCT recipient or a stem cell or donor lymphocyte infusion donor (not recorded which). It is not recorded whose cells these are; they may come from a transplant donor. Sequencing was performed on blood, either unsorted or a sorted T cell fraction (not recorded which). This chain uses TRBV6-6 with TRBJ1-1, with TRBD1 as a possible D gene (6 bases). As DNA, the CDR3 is TGTGCCAGCAGTTACCGGACAGTCGCTGAAGCTTTCTTT. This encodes CASSYRTVAEAFF.